Each of the 22 T cell receptor beta chains below was sequenced from the same sample in a study of quantifying T cell responses using KT2 cells. About the research overall: Reverse transcription used primers in the TCR alpha and beta constant regions.

The cDNA 3' end received a ligated oligonucleotide with a UMI. The first PCR ran roughly 4 cycles with an equimolar RC1.1 and RC1.2 beta primer mix. TCRdb itself ran the UMI-ligation and nested PCR reads through MiXCR, one entry per CDR3 protein. The table has over 35,000 distinct CDR3 sequences, 15% to 20% seen once. Material: PBMCs spiked with cells of the T cell clone KT2. The receptors originated from a human donor.

This clonotype was recorded a few times. The CDR3 region has the DNA TGTGCCAGCACCCTCACAGGGACTATGACCTACGAGCAGTACTTC. Its protein is CASTLTGTMTYEQYF. The chain recombines TRBV6-1 with TRBJ2-7; D perhaps matches TRBD2 (7 bases). CDR3 size: 15 residues. CDR1 MNHNS and CDR2 SASEGT come from the germline V gene. V was cut by 7 bases and J by 2 bases, with 18 bases left in between.

The chain combines TRBV27 with TRBJ1-6, with D maybe TRBD1 (6 bases). CDR3 length: 13 residues. CDR1 MNHEY and CDR2 SMNVEV come from the germline V gene (reference sequence). Trimming left V 5 bases short and J 10 bases short, with 12 bases between. CDR3 in DNA: TGTGCCAGCAGTCCTTCAGGGGTCTCACCCCTCCACTTT. Amino acids: CASSPSGVSPLHF.

The chain uses TRBV30 and TRBJ1-3, with D perhaps TRBD1 (6 bases). Germline V gives CDR1 GTSNPN, CDR2 SVGIG (reference sequence). V dropped 0 bases and J dropped 3 bases, with 15 bases sitting between them. The CDR3 totals 16 residues. In DNA, the CDR3 is TGTGCCTGGAGTGTACATATTAGGGGGGATGGAAACACCATATATTTT. This sequence encodes CAWSVHIRGDGNTIYF.

This clonotype was picked up a small number of times. V is TRBV6-5 and J is TRBJ2-1, with 16 bases fitting TRBD2. The CDR3 contains 15 residues. Germline V gene sequence: CDR1 MNHEY, CDR2 SVGAGI. V trimming: 3 bases; J trimming: 14 bases; junction bases outside the gene matches: 7. The CDR3 DNA reads as TGTGCCAGCAGTTATAGTGGGACTAGCGGGAGGGCCAAGTTCTTC. As protein: CASSYSGTSGRAKFF.

This clonotype was recorded once. The chain couples TRBV20-1 to TRBJ2-7, with a weak D call TRBD2 (6 bases). V shed 0 bases and J shed 3 bases, with 15 bases lying between them. Germline V lookup: CDR1 DFQATT, CDR2 SNEGSKA (reference sequence). CDR3 length: 15 amino acids. The CDR3 loop reads CSARDYIGRVYEQYF. CDR3 in DNA: TGCAGTGCTAGAGATTATATCGGGAGAGTCTACGAGCAGTACTTC.

The chain carries TRBV12-3 or TRBV12-4 and TRBJ2-5; possible D gene TRBD2, 5 bases. This CDR3 spans 15 amino acids. Between the trimmed V and J ends, which lost 1 base and 1 base, there was a span of 10 bases. In DNA, the CDR3 is TGTGCCAGCAGTTTAGGACAAGCGGCCCAAGAGACCCAGTACTTC. This gives the protein CASSLGQAAQETQYF.

This clonotype came up many times. V usage is TRBV4-3 and J usage is TRBJ2-7; the match to TRBD1 covers 7 bases. The CDR3 extends over 13 amino acids. Germline CDR1 and CDR2: LGHNA and YSLEER. V shed 4 bases, J shed 5 bases, and the junction held 5 bases outside the gene matches. The CDR3 DNA is TGCGCCAGCAGCCGCCTGCAGGGGGACGAGCAGTACTTC. Amino acids: CASSRLQGDEQYF.

The sample holds many counts of this clonotype. The gene calls are TRBV20-1 and TRBJ1-6, with D possibly being TRBD1 (6 bases). CDR1 and CDR2 (germline): DFQATT, SNEGSKA (reference sequence). The CDR3 has 13 residues. Trimming shortened V by 0 bases and J by 12 bases, and 12 bases separated the two germline ends. The DNA of the CDR3 is TGCAGTGCTAGAGATACAGGGAGGGGACCCCTCCACTTT. Residues: CSARDTGRGPLHF.

This clonotype came up a few times. The gene calls are TRBV20-1 and TRBJ2-7; D remains unclear. In germline, CDR1 is DFQATT, CDR2 SNEGSKA (reference sequence). Trimming removed 5 bases from V and 7 bases from J, with 15 bases in between. The CDR3 is made up of 12 amino acids. CDR3 bases: TGCAGTGCTCAATATGTTCCCAAAGAGCAGTACTTC. This codes for CSAQYVPKEQYF.

This clonotype was counted a few times. J is TRBJ2-3 and V is TRBV7-3; TRBD1 might be the D (5 bases). V shed 5 bases and J shed 3 bases, with 15 bases lying between them. Germline V gene data show CDR1 as SGHTA and CDR2 as FQGTGA. This CDR3 region has 15 residues. The CDR3 DNA sequence: TGTGCCAGCAGCGCCTCCAGGGTCGGTACAGATACGCAGTATTTT. Translating gives CASSASRVGTDTQYF.

The table lists this clonotype with a few counts. This chain uses TRBV18 with TRBJ2-1; 9 bases align to TRBD1. The CDR3 loop spans 15 amino acids. V was clipped by 6 bases and J by 6 bases; unmatched bases: 9. CDR1 and CDR2 from the germline V gene are KGHSH and LQKENI. The CDR3 bases are TGTGCCAGCTCTTCCGCGGGACAGGGCGGCAATGAGCAGTTCTTC. Protein product: CASSSAGQGGNEQFF. The full variable domain, in which reference TRBV18 and TRBJ2-1 provide the parts outside the CDR3, is NAGVMQNPRHLVRRRGQEARLRCSPMKGHSHVYWYRQLPEEGLKFMVYLQKENIIDESGMPKERFSAEFPKEGPSILRIQQVVRGDSAAYFCASSSAGQGGNEQFFGPGTRLTVL.

This clonotype has ten or more counts. The J gene is TRBJ2-3, the V gene TRBV20-1; 13 positions agree with TRBD2. CDR1 is DFQATT, CDR2 SNEGSKA, per germline (reference sequence). The CDR3 loop spans 18 amino acids. J gave up 2 bases and V 3 bases, and 11 bases lay outside the gene matches. CDR3 sequence reads: CSARSTSGGTPFTDTQYF. CDR3 DNA sequence: TGCAGTGCTAGGTCGACTAGCGGGGGGACCCCCTTCACAGATACGCAGTATTTT.

The chain couples TRBV20-1 to TRBJ1-4; a possible D gene is TRBD1 (6 bases). CDR1 DFQATT and CDR2 SNEGSKA come from the germline V gene (reference sequence). The CDR3 is 15 residues long. With 0 bases removed from V and 4 bases from J, the gap between germline ends came to 12 bases. The CDR3 loop reads CSARDLGQHNEKLFF. For the CDR3, the DNA is TGCAGTGCTAGAGATTTAGGACAGCATAATGAAAAACTGTTTTTT.

This clonotype was detected only a few times. The chain has TRBV7-8 and TRBJ1-4, with unresolved D. The germline CDR1 and CDR2 sequences are SGHVS and FQNEAQ. The V end lost 6 bases, the J end lost 6 bases, and 20 bases lay between the germline ends. The CDR3 covers 16 residues. This CDR3 reads CASSPGDWVVHEKLFF. The CDR3 nucleotides read TGTGCCAGCAGTCCAGGAGACTGGGTTGTCCATGAAAAACTGTTTTTT.

This clonotype was seen at least ten times. The rearrangement joins TRBV11-2 to TRBJ1-2; D unclear. Germline CDR1 and CDR2: SGHAT and FQNNGV. This CDR3 is built from 13 residues. Trimming stripped 7 bases from V and 2 bases from J, with 11 bases between. CDR3 amino acids: CASTPRLNYGYTF. CDR3 coding DNA: TGTGCCAGCACCCCGCGGCTAAACTATGGCTACACCTTC.

This clonotype has only a few counts. The rearrangement joins TRBV10-3 to TRBJ2-5; D may be TRBD2 (6 bases). CDR3 length equals 14 residues. Per germline, CDR1 ENHRY and CDR2 SYGVKD. The V end lost 3 bases, the J end lost 4 bases, and 12 bases lay between the germline ends. This chain's CDR3 is CAISEGREAETQYF. The CDR3, as DNA: TGTGCCATCAGTGAAGGCAGGGAGGCAGAGACCCAGTACTTC.

This clonotype has only a few counts. The chain uses TRBV3-1 and TRBJ2-2; D is unresolved. This CDR3 is built from 14 residues. Trimming took 3 bases from V and 2 from J, leaving 7 bases between them. Germline V gives CDR1 LGHDT, CDR2 YNNKEL (reference sequence). The CDR3 sequence: CASSHLVNTGELFF. Written as DNA, the CDR3 is TGTGCCAGCAGCCATCTAGTCAACACCGGGGAGCTGTTTTTT.

The rearrangement uses TRBV7-2 and TRBJ1-6, with 7 bases that match TRBD1. Per germline, CDR1 SGHTA and CDR2 FQGNSA. J gave up 9 bases and V 5 bases, and 7 bases lay outside the gene matches. This CDR3 has 14 amino acids. CDR3 coding DNA: TGTGCCAGCAGCCGGACAGGTTTGGGTTCACCCCTCCACTTT. As protein: CASSRTGLGSPLHF.

The J gene is TRBJ1-2, the V gene TRBV9; D is ambiguous. Germline V lookup: CDR1 SGDLS, CDR2 YYNGEE. The CDR3 is made up of 14 amino acids. Deletions cut 4 bases from V and 4 bases from J, with 14 bases between. The CDR3 nucleotides read TGTGCCAGCAGCCTCCTCTCGCAGAGCTATGGCTACACCTTC. Encoded protein: CASSLLSQSYGYTF. Together with reference TRBV9 and TRBJ1-2, the CDR3 gives the full variable domain: DSGVTQTPKHLITATGQRVTLRCSPRSGDLSVYWYQQSLDQGLQFLIQYYNGEERAKGNILERFSAQQFPDLHSELNLSSLELGDSALYFCASSLLSQSYGYTFGSGTRLTVV.

This clonotype was seen more than once but under ten times. The chain is built from TRBV7-9 and TRBJ2-7; D is possibly TRBD2 (5 bases). In germline, CDR1 is SEHNR, CDR2 FQNEAQ (reference sequence). The V and J ends lost 5 bases and 0 bases respectively, with 17 bases between them. This CDR3 is built from 16 residues. CDR3 DNA sequence: TGTGCCAGCAGCCGGTTAGAGGACTGGAGCTCCTACGAGCAGTACTTC. This sequence encodes CASSRLEDWSSYEQYF.

The chain couples TRBV19 to TRBJ2-5; TRBD2 matches 9 bases. The CDR3 is 16 residues long. J lost 4 bases, V lost 7 bases, and 13 bases had no gene match. Germline loops: CDR1 LNHDA, CDR2 SQIVND (reference sequence). The DNA for the CDR3 is TGTGCCAGTACCATCTCAAGTAGCGGGAGTTCAGAGACCCAGTACTTC. Protein: CASTISSSGSSETQYF.

The chain employs TRBV9 and TRBJ1-3, with 7 bases lining up with TRBD1. Germline loops: CDR1 SGDLS, CDR2 YYNGEE. The CDR3 has 16 amino acids. Trimming at V came to 3 bases and at J to 2 bases, leaving 8 bases not matched to a gene. CDR3: CASSGNRDRPGNTIYF. The CDR3 coding sequence is TGTGCCAGCAGCGGCAACCGGGACAGACCTGGAAACACCATATATTTT.